A single sample is the source of the 18 T cell receptor beta chains below, sequenced in a study of blood T cell repertoires in COVID-19 (dated by TCRdb to about 2020). The library was obtained by the immunoSEQ multiplex PCR assay. TCRdb re-hosts the immuneACCESS table, in-frame sequences only. Its copies lack some clones; in the studies checked, an unresolved V gene accounts for under half of them, and the cause for the rest is not known. The sample table records more than 350,000 clones; around 87% of these occur just once. Together, the top ten hold 10% of the sample. The sequencing sample was made of PBMCs or T cells enriched from blood (not recorded which). These TCRs come from a woman aged 45-65 years who had recovered from COVID-19.

In this sample, this clone turned up once. The chain combines TRBV6-5 with TRBJ1-3; perhaps TRBD1 as D (6 bases). V was pared by 10 bases and J by 4 bases, with 14 bases between. Germline V gene data show CDR1 as MNHEY and CDR2 as SVGAGI. The CDR3 runs to 13 residues. Here the CDR3 reads CATSGEGGNTIYF. CDR3 DNA: TGTGCCACGTCAGGGGAGGGAGGAAACACCATATATTTT.

The CDR3 DNA reads TGTGCCAGCAGTTTAGTAGCTGGGTTGGAAGGCTACACCTTC. Its protein product is CASSLVAGLEGYTF. The chain employs TRBV27 and TRBJ1-2; no firm D call. Trimming left V 2 bases short and J 8 bases short, with 15 bases between. Looked up from germline, CDR1 is MNHEY and CDR2 is SMNVEV (reference sequence). The CDR3 is 14 residues long.

This rearrangement joins TRBV7-2 to TRBJ1-3, with D perhaps TRBD1 (5 bases). CDR3 size: 16 residues. V was shortened by 0 bases and J by 0 bases, with 9 bases between the two germline ends. Germline-derived CDR1 and CDR2 are SGHTA and FQGNSA. The CDR3 region has the DNA TGTGCCAGCAGCTTAGCGCAGGGAAACTCTGGAAACACCATATATTTT. Its translation is CASSLAQGNSGNTIYF.

This chain connects TRBV24-1 to TRBJ2-2, with D tentatively TRBD1 (5 bases). Germline lookup yields CDR1 KGHDR and CDR2 SFDVKD. Trimming left V 10 bases short and J 3 bases short, with 8 bases between. This CDR3 comprises 12 residues. The CDR3 is CATLTDTGELFF. The CDR3 bases are TGTGCCACGTTGACAGACACCGGGGAGCTGTTTTTT.

This chain connects TRBV20-1 to TRBJ1-2; D is unclear. Trimming took off 3 bases at V and 0 bases at J, with 14 bases between the two ends. Germline V lookup: CDR1 DFQATT, CDR2 SNEGSKA (reference sequence). The CDR3 totals 15 residues. The CDR3 loop reads CSASTSFTTNYGYTF. The CDR3, as DNA: TGCAGTGCTAGTACCAGTTTTACAACTAACTATGGCTACACCTTC.

The genes are TRBV16 and TRBJ1-2; 7 nucleotides agree with TRBD1. The V gene end was trimmed by 6 bases and the J gene end by 2 bases; junction bases not matched to a gene: 3. Germline CDR1 is KGHSY and CDR2 is FQNENV. This CDR3 contains 13 residues. The CDR3 region is CASRDRANYGYTF. The CDR3 bases are TGTGCCAGCAGAGACAGGGCCAACTATGGCTACACCTTC.

J is TRBJ1-2 and V is TRBV27; possible D gene TRBD1, 6 bases. From germline, CDR1 is MNHEY and CDR2 SMNVEV (reference sequence). CDR3 length: 14 amino acids. The V end lost 5 bases, the J end lost 8 bases, and 18 bases lay between the germline ends. CDR3 residues: CASSQQGASSGYTF. The CDR3 nucleotides read TGTGCCAGCAGTCAACAGGGAGCTTCAAGCGGCTACACCTTC.

The CDR3 nucleotides read TGCGCCAGCAGTGGGGGGACTAGCGGGGGATCGAATACGCAGTATTTT. It encodes CASSGGTSGGSNTQYF. The V call is TRBV4-3, the J call TRBJ2-3; TRBD2 matches at 14 bases. Germline V gene lookup returns CDR1 LGHNA and CDR2 YSLEER. The V and J ends lost 6 bases and 7 bases, in that order; junction bases with no gene match: 9. The CDR3 contains 16 residues.

The chain recombines TRBV19 with TRBJ1-1; D not resolved. Germline values: CDR1 LNHDA, CDR2 SQIVND (reference sequence). Trimming stripped 3 bases from V and 4 bases from J, with 3 bases between. This CDR3 contains 11 residues. For the CDR3, the DNA is TGTGCCAGTAGTATCGGCACTGAAGCTTTCTTT. Amino acid sequence: CASSIGTEAFF.

This chain joins TRBV10-3 and TRBJ2-1; 11 nucleotides agree with TRBD2. Germline V gene sequence: CDR1 ENHRY, CDR2 SYGVKD. V was pared by 3 bases and J by 6 bases, with 4 bases of the junction left unmatched. CDR3 size: 15 residues. The CDR3 nucleotides read TGTGCCATCAGTGAAAGAGGGACTAGCGGCAATGAGCAGTTCTTC. This gives the protein CAISERGTSGNEQFF.

The chain uses TRBV30 and TRBJ2-1, with no clear D. The length of the CDR3 is 15 residues. Trimming cost V 1 base and J 0 bases, with 10 bases left between them. Germline V gives CDR1 GTSNPN, CDR2 SVGIG (reference sequence). The CDR3 loop is CAWSGDPGSYNEQFF. For the CDR3, the DNA is TGTGCCTGGAGTGGTGACCCGGGCTCCTACAATGAGCAGTTCTTC.

The J gene is TRBJ2-1, the V gene TRBV5-1; D is perhaps TRBD2 (6 bases). CDR3 length: 14 amino acids. Germline V gene sequence: CDR1 SGHRS, CDR2 YFSETQ. V shed 0 bases and J shed 7 bases, with 11 bases lying between them. CDR3 DNA sequence: TGCGCCAGCAGCTTGGCCATCGGGGGAAATGAGCAGTTCTTC. Amino acids: CASSLAIGGNEQFF.

Notes on this clone: At one end, the junction sequence differs from germline, possibly due to a read error. CDR3 amino acids: CAGSYWDTSGETQYF. DNA of the CDR3: TGTGCCGGCAGTTACTGGGACACCTCCGGGGAGACCCAGTACTTC. The chain links TRBV6-5 to TRBJ2-5, with D possibly matching TRBD1 (6 bases). The CDR3 has 15 amino acids. Per the germline V gene, CDR1 is MNHEY and CDR2 is SVGAGI.

The V gene is TRBV19, the J gene TRBJ2-7; 8 nucleotides align to TRBD1. Germline CDR1 reads LNHDA; CDR2 reads SQIVND (reference sequence). V lost 4 bases to trimming and J lost 1 base; unmatched junction nucleotides: 9. The CDR3 has 16 amino acids. CDR3: CASSRLWTGSSYEQYF. In nucleotides, the CDR3 is TGTGCCAGTAGTAGACTTTGGACAGGGTCGTCCTACGAGCAGTACTTC.

The chain recombines TRBV4-1 with TRBJ1-3, with D unclear. Germline V lookup: CDR1 MGHRA, CDR2 YSYEKL. CDR3 length: 13 amino acids. V dropped 10 bases and J dropped 0 bases, with 10 bases sitting between them. The CDR3 reads CATLPPSGNTIYF. CDR3 DNA: TGCGCCACCCTACCCCCCTCTGGAAACACCATATATTTT.

V is TRBV2 and J is TRBJ2-7, with 14 bases fitting TRBD2. Germline V lookup: CDR1 SNHLY, CDR2 FYNNEI. With V trimmed by 6 bases and J by 4 bases, 8 bases remained unmatched. CDR3 length equals 16 residues. The CDR3 nucleotides read TGTGCCAGCAGAAATCCGGGACTAGCGGGGGCTTACGAGCAGTACTTC. It yields the protein CASRNPGLAGAYEQYF.

The chain recombines TRBV29-1 with TRBJ2-5; 8 nucleotides line up with TRBD2. The CDR3 is 12 residues long. The germline gives CDR1 SQVTM, CDR2 ANQGSEA. Germline trimming cut 7 bases from V and 4 bases from J; bases unmatched to any gene: 5. CDR3 sequence: CSGLAIGETQYF. The CDR3 DNA is TGCAGCGGACTAGCGATTGGAGAGACCCAGTACTTC. The full variable domain, its missing parts supplied by reference TRBV29-1 and TRBJ2-5, is SAVISQKPSRDICQRGTSLTIQCQVDSQVTMMFWYRQQPGQSLTLIATANQGSEATYESGFVIDKFPISRPNLTFSTLTVSNMSPEDSSIYLCSGLAIGETQYFGPGTRLLVL.

The table lists this clone with a few counts. The gene calls are TRBV4-1 and TRBJ1-2; the D is unclear. CDR3 size: 17 residues. Trimming shortened V by 3 bases and J by 7 bases, and 24 bases separated the two germline ends. The germline V gene has CDR1 MGHRA and CDR2 YSYEKL. This CDR3 reads CASSHGVPYTVQVGYTF. The CDR3 nucleotides read TGCGCCAGCAGCCATGGAGTCCCATACACGGTTCAAGTTGGCTACACCTTC.